The TCR beta chain under discussion was sequenced for a study of T cells in Graves' hyperthyroidism and ophthalmopathy. General study results and limits: Most clonotypes expanded in thyroid above 0.001 were likewise present in blood.

A few counts support this clonotype. The antigen is undetermined. The germline CDR1 and CDR2 sequences are SGHAT and FQNNGV. The CDR3 has 13 residues. The ends were cut back, 5 bases at V and 1 base at J, with 8 bases in the middle. Researchers amplified the TCR beta CDR3 regions from RNA transcripts. The TCR CDR3 was amplified in a first-round RT-PCR using the HTBI primer set. Using its own MiXCR run on the multiplex PCR reads, TCRdb lists one record per CDR3 protein. The table lists 700,000 to 950,000 distinct CDR3 sequences, roughly 32% of them singletons. The chain couples TRBV11-2 to TRBJ1-1; no firm D call. The sample was blood. The sequence was obtained from a woman in her forties with Graves' hyperthyroidism. The CDR3 nucleotides read TGTGCCAGCAGCCACAACGGGAACACTGAAGCTTTCTTT. Protein: CASSHNGNTEAFF. Looking up the rest from reference TRBV11-2 and TRBJ1-1 gives the full variable domain: EAGVAQSPRYKIIEKRQSVAFWCNPISGHATLYWYQQILGQGPKLLIQFQNNGVVDDSQLPKDRFSAERLKGVDSTLKIQPAKLEDSAVYLCASSHNGNTEAFFGQGTRLTVV.